The 19 T cell receptor beta chains below were found in one sample sequenced in a study of T cells in Graves' hyperthyroidism and ophthalmopathy. Amplified regions were TCR beta CDR3 sequences from RNA transcripts. The HTBI primer set was used in a first-round RT-PCR of the TCR CDR3. TCRdb fed the multiplex PCR reads into MiXCR, producing one record per CDR3 protein. The table lists about 370,000 distinct CDR3 sequences, roughly 15% of them singletons, with approximately 19% in the top ten. The sample was blood. These TCRs come from a woman in her sixties with Graves' ophthalmopathy.

The rearrangement joins TRBV7-9 to TRBJ2-5; 9 positions agree with TRBD2. Germline loops: CDR1 SEHNR, CDR2 FQNEAQ (reference sequence). This CDR3 region has 17 residues. V lost 1 base, J lost 5 bases, and 11 bases stayed unmatched. CDR3 nucleotides: TGTGCCAGCAGCTTAGGAGGTCTAGCGGGGTCCCGGGAGACCCAGTACTTC. This gives the protein CASSLGGLAGSRETQYF.

Turning to this clonotype: Relative to the germline gene, one junction end is altered; a read error may explain this. This rearrangement joins TRBV5-1 to TRBJ2-6, with a weak D call TRBD1 (7 bases). Germline-derived CDR1 and CDR2 are SGHRS and YFSETQ. The CDR3 sequence is 17 residues long. CDR3 loop: CASSLAGGLSGVNVLTF. The CDR3 DNA reads TGCGCCAGCAGCTTGGCAGGGGGGCTCTCTGGGGTCAACGTCCTGACTTTC.

V usage is TRBV18 and J usage is TRBJ1-2, with no clear D. Germline V lookup: CDR1 KGHSH, CDR2 LQKENI. Trimming took 6 bases from V and 3 from J, leaving 11 bases between them. There are 13 residues in the CDR3. The CDR3 nucleotides read TGTGCCAGCTCGTCCGACACAGACTATGGCTACACCTTC. It translates to CASSSDTDYGYTF.

This chain links TRBV19 with TRBJ2-1; 9 positions agree with TRBD1. V gave up 3 bases and J gave up 7 bases; unmatched junction bases: 7. CDR3 length: 15 residues. CDR1 and CDR2 (germline): LNHDA, SQIVND (reference sequence). The CDR3 nucleotides read TGTGCCAGTAGTATTTGGACAGGGGTCGGGAATGAGCAGTTCTTC. Its protein product is CASSIWTGVGNEQFF. Looking up the rest from reference TRBV19 and TRBJ2-1 gives the full variable domain: DGGITQSPKYLFRKEGQNVTLSCEQNLNHDAMYWYRQDPGQGLRLIYYSQIVNDFQKGDIAEGYSVSREKKESFPLTVTSAQKNPTAFYLCASSIWTGVGNEQFFGPGTRLTVL.

In its sample, this clonotype was seen a few times. The junction differs from germline at one of its ends, possibly a read error. The V and J genes are TRBV7-2 and TRBJ1-1, with 9 bases aligning to TRBD1. The CDR3 sequence is 15 residues long. Germline-derived CDR1 and CDR2 are SGHTA and FQGNSA. DNA of the CDR3: TGCGCCAGCAGCGGCCGGGACAGGGTTTACACTGAAGCTTTCTTT. As protein: CASSGRDRVYTEAFF.

The V gene is TRBV27, the J gene TRBJ1-2, with D hard to call. Trimming pared 8 bases from V and 5 bases from J, leaving 15 bases between. The CDR3 contains 13 residues. Germline V gene data show CDR1 as MNHEY and CDR2 as SMNVEV (reference sequence). The CDR3: CASRGVEGYGYTF. CDR3 nucleotide sequence: TGTGCCAGCCGCGGGGTAGAAGGGTATGGCTACACCTTC.

This clonotype was seen many times. The rearrangement joins TRBV24-1 to TRBJ2-1, with D unresolved. The CDR3 sequence is 15 residues long. The germline V gene encodes CDR1 KGHDR and CDR2 SFDVKD. The V and J ends lost 4 bases and 6 bases respectively, with 15 bases between them. The CDR3 DNA reads TGTGCCACCAGTGACCCCACGACGGTGAGCAATGAGCAGTTCTTC. This codes for CATSDPTTVSNEQFF.

This clonotype was counted between two and nine times. The chain joins TRBV19 to TRBJ2-1, with D possibly TRBD2 on 5 matching bases. The germline CDR1 and CDR2 sequences are LNHDA and SQIVND (reference sequence). Between the trimmed V and J ends, which lost 5 bases and 6 bases, there was a span of 20 bases. This CDR3 is 16 amino acids long. CDR3 sequence: CASSALERTLSNEQFF. Written as DNA, the CDR3 is TGTGCCAGTAGTGCCCTGGAGCGGACCCTTTCCAATGAGCAGTTCTTC.

This clonotype appeared many times. The V gene is TRBV28, the J gene TRBJ1-1; possible D gene TRBD1, 6 bases. CDR3 size: 15 residues. Germline CDR1 and CDR2: MDHEN and SYDVKM. The V gene lost 7 bases and the J gene lost 4 bases, with 19 bases spanning the gap. CDR3 DNA: TGTGCCAGCACGTACGGGGGGCGGGAGACCACTGAAGCTTTCTTT. This gives the protein CASTYGGRETTEAFF. Filled out from reference TRBV28 and TRBJ1-1, the complete variable domain reads DVKVTQSSRYLVKRTGEKVFLECVQDMDHENMFWYRQDPGLGLRLIYFSYDVKMKEKGDIPEGYSVSREKKERFSLILESASTNQTSMYLCASTYGGRETTEAFFGQGTRLTVV.

This clonotype was seen at least ten times. This rearrangement joins TRBV7-9 to TRBJ2-2; a weak D match, TRBD1 (5 bases). V lost 2 bases and J lost 6, with 10 bases in between. CDR1 and CDR2 (germline): SEHNR, FQNEAQ (reference sequence). This CDR3 spans 14 amino acids. CDR3 sequence (DNA): TGTGCCAGCAGCTTAAGGACATCCCCCGGGGAGCTGTTTTTT. Its translation: CASSLRTSPGELFF. The whole variable domain, remainder taken from reference TRBV7-9 and TRBJ2-2, is DTGVSQNPRHKITKRGQNVTFRCDPISEHNRLYWYRQTLGQGPEFLTYFQNEAQLEKSRLLSDRFSAERPKGSFSTLEIQRTEQGDSAMYLCASSLRTSPGELFFGEGSRLTVL.

In its sample, this clonotype was seen many times. The chain links TRBV11-2 to TRBJ1-1; TRBD1 aligns across 9 bases. Germline V gene lookup returns CDR1 SGHAT and CDR2 FQNNGV. The trim removed 0 bases at V and 6 bases at J, leaving 5 bases unmatched. This CDR3 region has 15 residues. CDR3: CASSLERTGVSEAFF. In DNA form, the CDR3 reads TGTGCCAGCAGCTTAGAACGGACAGGGGTCTCTGAAGCTTTCTTT.

There are many counts of this clonotype. The chain joins TRBV7-2 to TRBJ2-1, with D tentatively TRBD2 (5 bases). Trimming stripped 1 base from V and 4 bases from J, with 14 bases between. CDR3 length: 16 amino acids. Looked up from germline, CDR1 is SGHTA and CDR2 is FQGNSA. CDR3 sequence: CASSLEFPSRYNEQFF. In DNA, the CDR3 is TGTGCCAGCAGCTTAGAGTTCCCTAGCAGATACAATGAGCAGTTCTTC. The full variable domain, in which reference TRBV7-2 and TRBJ2-1 provide the parts outside the CDR3, is GAGVSQSPSNKVTEKGKDVELRCDPISGHTALYWYRQSLGQGLEFLIYFQGNSAPDKSGLPSDRFSAERTGGSVSTLTIQRTQQEDSAVYLCASSLEFPSRYNEQFFGPGTRLTVL.

This clonotype was counted between two and nine times. The chain employs TRBV7-9 and TRBJ2-1; 8 nucleotides match TRBD2. The CDR3 extends over 17 amino acids. CDR1 SEHNR and CDR2 FQNEAQ come from the germline V gene (reference sequence). With 4 bases clipped from V and 0 bases from J, the junction kept 8 bases outside the gene matches. CDR3 nucleotide sequence: TGTGCCAGCAGCTCAGAGCTAGCGGGTAGCTCCTACAATGAGCAGTTCTTC. Its translation is CASSSELAGSSYNEQFF.

This clonotype was picked up many times. The rearrangement links TRBV7-3 to TRBJ2-3; TRBD2 aligns across 7 bases. V trimming: 1 base; J trimming: 0 bases; junction bases outside the gene matches: 4. Germline assignment: CDR1 SGHTA and CDR2 FQGTGA. The CDR3 is 16 residues long. As DNA, the CDR3 is TGTGCCAGCAGCTTAATGGGGGGGGTCAGCACAGATACGCAGTATTTT. Translating gives CASSLMGGVSTDTQYF.

This chain uses TRBV20-1 with TRBJ2-7; maybe TRBD2 (5 bases). The CDR3 is 14 amino acids. Trimming cost V 1 base and J 4 bases, with 14 bases left between them. CDR1 DFQATT and CDR2 SNEGSKA come from the germline V gene (reference sequence). The CDR3 DNA reads as TGCAGTGCTAGAGGGTTAGCCGGGATGTACGAGCAGTACTTC. Translated: CSARGLAGMYEQYF.

The sample holds many counts of this clonotype. The genes are TRBV5-1 and TRBJ2-3, with a weak D call TRBD1 (5 bases). V was pared by 4 bases and J by 2 bases, with 11 bases between. Germline CDR1 and CDR2: SGHRS and YFSETQ. The CDR3 is made up of 14 amino acids. CDR3 DNA: TGCGCCAGCAGCCGACAGTTCTCCACAGATACGCAGTATTTT. It codes for CASSRQFSTDTQYF.

The table lists this clonotype with many counts. Here the CDR3 reads CSARDQTSGEIYEQYF. The CDR3 DNA reads TGCAGTGCTAGAGATCAGACTAGCGGGGAGATCTACGAGCAGTACTTC. The chain recombines TRBV20-1 with TRBJ2-7; TRBD2 aligns across 11 bases. This CDR3 comprises 16 residues. The V gene end was trimmed by 0 bases and the J gene end by 3 bases; junction bases not matched to a gene: 7. CDR1 DFQATT and CDR2 SNEGSKA come from the germline V gene (reference sequence).

This clonotype was recorded a few times. The chain combines TRBV27 with TRBJ2-4, with 9 positions matching TRBD1. J was trimmed by 6 bases and V by 6 bases; bases with no gene match: 9. Germline V gives CDR1 MNHEY, CDR2 SMNVEV (reference sequence). This CDR3 comprises 15 residues. CDR3 in amino acids: CASSFTTGGANIQYF. The CDR3, as DNA: TGTGCCAGCAGCTTTACGACAGGGGGTGCAAACATTCAGTACTTC.

J is TRBJ2-7 and V is TRBV29-1, with 10 nucleotides matching TRBD1. The CDR3 spans 12 residues. J gave up 4 bases and V 8 bases, and 5 bases lay outside the gene matches. Germline V CDR1 and CDR2: SQVTM, ANQGSEA. This chain's CDR3 is CSFRDRGYEQYF. The CDR3 DNA reads as TGCAGCTTTCGGGACAGGGGTTACGAGCAGTACTTC.